This T cell receptor (beta chain) was captured by sequencing in a study of control samples from healthy donors and cancer patients. Clones were sequenced by immunoSEQ multiplex PCR, and TCRdb holds only the in-frame ones, with some missing. The sample carries under 55,000 clones, roughly 90% recorded once. CDR3 length equals 16 residues. Germline assignment: CDR1 MGHRA and CDR2 YSYEKL. The V and J ends lost 1 base and 1 base respectively, with 8 bases between them. This clone was detected only once. The chain combines TRBV4-1 with TRBJ2-6; D perhaps matches TRBD2 (5 bases). Material: PBMCs. This TCR was recovered from a woman between 35 and 50 years old with head and neck cancer. CDR3 amino acids: CASSQGAGSGANVLTF. The CDR3 DNA reads as TGCGCCAGCAGCCAAGGGGCGGGTTCTGGGGCCAACGTCCTGACTTTC.